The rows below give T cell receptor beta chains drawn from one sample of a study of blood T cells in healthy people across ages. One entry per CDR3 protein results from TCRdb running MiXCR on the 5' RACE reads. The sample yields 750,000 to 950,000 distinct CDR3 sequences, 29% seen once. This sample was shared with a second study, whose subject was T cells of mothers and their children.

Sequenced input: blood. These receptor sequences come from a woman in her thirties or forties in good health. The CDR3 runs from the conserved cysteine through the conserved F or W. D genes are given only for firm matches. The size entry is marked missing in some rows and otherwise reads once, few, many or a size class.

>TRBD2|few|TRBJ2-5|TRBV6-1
TGTGCCAGCAGTGGGTCTAGCTGGACTAGTCAGGAGCAGTACTTC
CASSGSSWTSQEQYF
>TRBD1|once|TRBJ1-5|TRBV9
TGTGCCAGCAGCGCTCCCGGAGGGGGCCGCAATCAGCCCCAGCATTTT
CASSAPGGGRNQPQHF
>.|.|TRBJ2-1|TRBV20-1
TGCAGTGCTAGTCCCCCCGGCTTCGCCAATGAGCAGTTCTTC
CSASPPGFANEQFF
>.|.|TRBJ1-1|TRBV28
TGTGCCAGCAGTTTTTCAGGGGCCAGGACTGAAGCTTTCTTT
CASSFSGARTEAFF
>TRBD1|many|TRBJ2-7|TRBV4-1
TGCGCCAGCAGCCAAGTCGGGGACAGTACCTACGAGCAGTACTTC
CASSQVGDSTYEQYF
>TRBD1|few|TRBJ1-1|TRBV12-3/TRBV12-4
TGTGCCAGCAACACCGACAGGGGGCACGGCGGCGCTTTCTTT
CASNTDRGHGGAFF
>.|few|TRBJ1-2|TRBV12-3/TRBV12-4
TGTGCCAGCAGTTTGGGGACGGCTTTTATTAACTATGACTACACCTTC
CASSLGTAFINYDYTF
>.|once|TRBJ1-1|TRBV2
TGTGCCAGCTCACCTTATTGGAAGAACACTGAAGCTTTCTTT
CASSPYWKNTEAFF
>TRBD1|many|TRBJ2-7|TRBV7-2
TGTGCCAGCAGCTCGGGACAGCTCAACGAGCAGTACTTC
CASSSGQLNEQYF
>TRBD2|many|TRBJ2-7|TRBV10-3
TGTGCCATCAGTGAGACTAGCGGGGGGGCAGTCCTCTACGAGCAGTACTTC
CAISETSGGAVLYEQYF
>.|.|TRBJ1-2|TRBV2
TGTGCCAGCAGTGAACAGGGGTCCTATGACTACACCTTC
CASSEQGSYDYTF
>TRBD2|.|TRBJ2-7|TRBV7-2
TGTGCCAGCAGCTCCCTAACGACTAGCGGCTCCTACGAGCAGTACTTC
CASSSLTTSGSYEQYF
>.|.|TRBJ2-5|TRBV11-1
TGTGCCAGCAGCTGGGGTCGGAAAGAGACCCAGTACTTC
CASSWGRKETQYF